What follows are 3 T cell receptor beta chains derived from one specimen sequenced in a study of identifying expanded T cells in peripheral blood. Using immunoSEQ multiplex PCR, the repertoire was profiled, and TCRdb retains in-frame clones only, with some absent. The repertoire consists of about 85,000 clones, with 70% to 90% occurring once and the leading ten covering under 20%. Material: blood. The receptors derive from a person aged 18-70 years in good health.

The gene calls are TRBV27 and TRBJ2-7; D is perhaps TRBD2 (7 bases). Between the trimmed V and J ends, which lost 1 base and 1 base, there was a span of 20 bases. This CDR3 region has 18 residues. In germline, CDR1 is MNHEY, CDR2 SMNVEV (reference sequence). The CDR3 sequence: CASSLYGPGGFLSYEQYF. CDR3 nucleotide sequence: TGTGCCAGCAGTTTATATGGGCCGGGGGGCTTTCTTTCCTACGAGCAGTACTTC.

This chain connects TRBV4-3 to TRBJ1-2; D is unclear. The germline V gene has CDR1 LGHNA and CDR2 YSLEER. CDR3 length: 14 amino acids. Deletions cut 2 bases from V and 4 bases from J, with 11 bases between. The CDR3 here is CASSQISGGYGYTF. The CDR3 DNA is TGCGCCAGCAGCCAAATAAGCGGAGGCTATGGCTACACCTTC.

The chain combines TRBV10-3 with TRBJ1-1; 11 bases line up with TRBD1. CDR1 is ENHRY, CDR2 SYGVKD, per germline. Germline trimming cut 4 bases from V and 4 bases from J; bases unmatched to any gene: 14. The CDR3 has 18 residues. CDR3 coding DNA: TGTGCCATCAGTGCCAGAATCGGACAGGGGGCAACCGGCACTGAAGCTTTCTTT. Protein sequence: CAISARIGQGATGTEAFF.